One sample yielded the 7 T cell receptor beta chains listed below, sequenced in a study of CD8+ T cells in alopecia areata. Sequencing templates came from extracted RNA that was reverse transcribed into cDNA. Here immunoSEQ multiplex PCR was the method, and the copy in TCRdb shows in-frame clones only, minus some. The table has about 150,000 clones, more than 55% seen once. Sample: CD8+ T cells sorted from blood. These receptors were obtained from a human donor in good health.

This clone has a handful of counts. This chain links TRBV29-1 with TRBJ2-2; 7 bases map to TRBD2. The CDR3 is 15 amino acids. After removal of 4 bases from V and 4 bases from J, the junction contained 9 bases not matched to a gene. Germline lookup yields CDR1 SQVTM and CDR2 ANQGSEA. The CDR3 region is CSVVGAGVGTGELFF. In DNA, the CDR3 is TGCAGCGTTGTCGGTGCGGGAGTGGGCACCGGGGAGCTGTTTTTT.

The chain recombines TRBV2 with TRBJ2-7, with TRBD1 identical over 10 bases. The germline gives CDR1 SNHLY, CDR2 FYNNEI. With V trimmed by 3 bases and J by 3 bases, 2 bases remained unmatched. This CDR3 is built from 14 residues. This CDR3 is CASSDGQGGYEQYF. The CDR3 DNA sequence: TGTGCCAGCAGTGACGGACAGGGGGGCTACGAGCAGTACTTC.

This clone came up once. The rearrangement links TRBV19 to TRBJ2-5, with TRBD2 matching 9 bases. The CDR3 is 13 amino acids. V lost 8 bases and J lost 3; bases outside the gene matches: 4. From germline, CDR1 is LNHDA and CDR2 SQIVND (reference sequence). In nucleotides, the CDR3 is TGTGCCAGTTCTGCGGGAGGGGAAGAGACCCAGTACTTC. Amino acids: CASSAGGEETQYF.

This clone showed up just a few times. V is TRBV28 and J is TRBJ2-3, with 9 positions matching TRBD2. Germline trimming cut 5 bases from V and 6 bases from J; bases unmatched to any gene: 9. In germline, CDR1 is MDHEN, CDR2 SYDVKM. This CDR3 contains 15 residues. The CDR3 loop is CASSLRKREVDTQYF. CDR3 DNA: TGTGCCAGCAGTCTCCGAAAGCGGGAGGTTGATACGCAGTATTTT.

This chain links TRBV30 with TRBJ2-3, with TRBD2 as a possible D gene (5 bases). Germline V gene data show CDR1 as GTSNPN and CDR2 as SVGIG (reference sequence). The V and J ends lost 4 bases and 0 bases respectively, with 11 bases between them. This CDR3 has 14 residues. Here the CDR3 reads CAWTRTGSTDTQYF. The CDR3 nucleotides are TGTGCCTGGACCCGGACGGGGAGCACAGATACGCAGTATTTT. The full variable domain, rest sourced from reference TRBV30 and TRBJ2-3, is SQTIHQWPATLVQPVGSPLSLECTVEGTSNPNLYWYRQAAGRGLQLLFYSVGIGQISSEVPQNLSASRPQDRQFILSSKKLLLSDSGFYLCAWTRTGSTDTQYFGPGTRLTVL.

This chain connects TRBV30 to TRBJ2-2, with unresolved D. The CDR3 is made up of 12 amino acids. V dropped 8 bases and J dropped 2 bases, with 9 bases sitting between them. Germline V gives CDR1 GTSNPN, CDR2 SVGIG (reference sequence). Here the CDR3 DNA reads TGTGCCAAGACGGACAACACCGGGGAGCTGTTTTTT. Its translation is CAKTDNTGELFF.

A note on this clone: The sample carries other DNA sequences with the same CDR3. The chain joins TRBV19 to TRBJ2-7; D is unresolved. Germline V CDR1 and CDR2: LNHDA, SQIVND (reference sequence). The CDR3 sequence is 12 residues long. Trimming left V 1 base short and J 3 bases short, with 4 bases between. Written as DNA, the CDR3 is TGTGCCAGTAGTATAGGCGGCTACGAGCAGTACTTC. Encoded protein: CASSIGGYEQYF.